A single T cell receptor (beta chain) is shown here with its context. The antigen it recognizes is unknown. One base away there is no much larger clone; base qualities are not given. To prepare the library, the immunoSEQ multiplex PCR assay was applied. The multiplex PCR relied on a mix of 60 forward primers for TCR Vbeta segments and 13 reverse primers for TCR Jbeta segments. The CDR3 region of rearranged TCR beta genes was amplified from genomic DNA by a multiplex PCR assay. Amplified TCR beta libraries were sequenced as 87-base-pair reads on the Illumina HiSeq System. As for the authors' bioinformatics: Across the roughly 700 repertoires, a later analysis counted 75 million to 90 million unique TCR beta chains, roughly 11 million of which were shared by at least two donors. Raw reads were error-corrected and collapsed into unique sequences by a nearest-neighbor algorithm in which closely related sequences were merged to remove PCR and sequencing errors. To assign V, D and J gene segments, CDR3 sequences were aligned to IMGT reference sequences. For a sequence to be retained, at least a six-nucleotide match to both a V gene segment and a J gene segment was required. A rearrangement was called productive if the CDR3 had no stop codons and remained in frame with V and J, and every other rearrangement was called non-productive. Following IMGT convention, CDR3 was defined as the stretch from the second conserved V-encoded cysteine to the conserved J-encoded phenylalanine. The earlier analysis of around 640 of the donors excluded sequences that lacked an unambiguous match to a single V gene segment. An earlier analysis of just under 600 of the donors called V segments functional above 56.7% productive rearrangements and segregating when the between-donor standard deviation exceeded 5%. To diagnose cytomegalovirus status from the catalog of TCR beta chain sequences, a statistical classification framework was built. V and J gene assignment, in a later analysis, came from comparing TCR nucleotide sequences with IMGT/GENE-DB human TR gene sequences. The TCRdist pipeline was used in a later analysis to assign CDR3 sequences and most-parsimonious VDJ recombination scenarios. In a later analysis, every TCR beta chain was defined by the combination of its CDR3 amino acid sequence and its V-gene family, and reads without a unique V-gene family were dropped. A later analysis removed 592 highly shared, low-generation-probability nucleotide sequences to deal with suspected cross-contamination and a sequencing artifact. In a later analysis, a clonal expansion index for each public chain was calculated from normalized within-repertoire ranks of inferred template counts. In a later analysis, generation probabilities were computed with a VDJ recombination model fitted to out-of-frame rearrangements, and the resulting probabilities were checked against IGoR. Hypergeometric tests were used in a later analysis to score TCR-TCR, TCR-HLA and TCR-CMV co-occurrence, with a repertoire-size bias correction applied to the TCR pairs. To estimate false discovery rates, a later analysis permuted the HLA or CMV assignments 20 times. In a later analysis, co-occurring TCRs were grouped using DBSCAN, with TCRdist sequence similarity added in when clustering inside HLA-allele-positive subsets. Repertoires with fewer than 30,000 or more than 120,000 public chains were left out of co-occurrence clustering, as were a few repertoires with anomalous nucleotide sharing. TCRdb provides this immuneACCESS table in a form limited to in-frame rearrangements. Some clones are lacking; in checked studies, under half of them reflect an unresolved V gene, and why the rest are absent is not known. Clone size and V and J calls were adopted from that table, with D and trimming inferred from the DNA. The sample table contains 150,000 to 200,000 clones; only one count was recorded for roughly 80% of them. The ten largest clones represent roughly an eighth of the sample.

Including cysteine and phenylalanine, the CDR3 has 12 amino acids. Only the CDR3 part of the read is kept: 36 bases, read in frame from the first base. The V end loses 5 bases and the J end loses 8 bases, and a stretch of 12 bases separates them. Sequences SGHTA (CDR1) and FQGNSA (CDR2) are obtained from the germline V gene. This sample was taken from a study of cytomegalovirus exposure and HLA in healthy donors (dated by TCRdb to 2016 to 2017). Notes on the research overall: An earlier analysis of more than 550 of the donors reported about 280 Gb of sequence data and around 100 million unique TCR beta sequences obtained from about 179 million T cells. About 300 gigabases of sequencing data and approximately 92 million unique TCR sequences made up an early release that covered several hundred HLA-typed donors. Of the roughly 390 genotyped donors, approximately 81% were placed in the genetic ancestry cluster associated with self-reported Caucasian donors. The aim of the study was to test whether cataloging public T cell receptors could identify signatures of past pathogen exposure. The study profiled the T cell repertoires of under 700 subjects by immunosequencing and related them to cytomegalovirus serostatus. Along with the roughly 670-subject first cohort, a separate validation cohort of over a hundred different subjects was used. High-throughput TCR immunosequencing, statistical association of individual TCRs with disease status, and machine learning were combined to predict cytomegalovirus infection status. In a later analysis, previously published TCR beta repertoires from fewer than 750 donors were re-analyzed and high-resolution HLA genotyping was added so that TCR occurrence patterns could be studied. The later analysis used no new phenotypic data to find candidate immune exposures, relying instead on TCR beta sequences and their occurrence across donors. An earlier analysis of some 500 of the donors applied high-throughput TCR beta sequencing to assess whether each TCR beta V gene segment acted as functional or pseudogenic. Alongside the repertoire data, information on donor age, sex, ethnicity and CMV serostatus was compiled. In a later genetic analysis, genome-wide SNP genotypes for about three fifths of the roughly 670 donors were used, and that subset was treated as a discovery cohort. Every repertoire in the discovery cohort had been generated on one and the same sequencing platform. HLA typing included class I and class II loci at four-digit resolution. The number of donors typed differed by locus, with roughly 620-640 for A, B, C, DRB1 and DQB1, about 500 for DQA1, over 600 for DPA1, and roughly 450 for DPB1. Because of strong linkage in the cohort, roughly five DR-DQ haplotypes were treated as single units for association and clustering. Among some 400 genotyped donors of the cohort, an average of around 220,000 unique TCR beta nucleotide sequences was sequenced per donor, of which 15% to 20% were non-productive.

What the study reported, not specific to this receptor: HLA typing was unavailable for some donors at each locus, so association tests used only the typed subset. It was suggested by the authors that the approach could potentially be generalized to other disease states and immunological phenotypes. In a later analysis, more than 15,000 TCR beta sequences were associated with specific HLA alleles at a false discovery rate of 0.05. A further reported finding was that TCR beta sequences accurately predicted the HLA-A and HLA-B alleles for most subjects in the first cohort. In a later analysis, most CMV-associated TCR beta chains were found to appear HLA-restricted, with HLA associations seemingly driven largely by CMV exposure. CMV serostatus was the only immune exposure information available for the cohort. In a later analysis, TCR association rates were found to vary across HLA loci, with the most associated TCRs seen for DRB1 alleles and the fewest for HLA-C alleles. The 87-base-pair reads could not distinguish some IMGT-functional V segments, including TRBV6-2 and TRBV6-3, so those segments were excluded. Compared with the roughly 700-donor mean, donors in an Asian-associated ancestry cluster had fewer N-insertions in productive TCRs, according to a later genetic analysis. An association between a missense DCLRE1C variant and V-gene and J-gene trimming of TCR beta chains was found in a later genetic analysis and replicated in an independent cohort. Several of the top co-occurrence clusters appeared to be linked to parvovirus B19, influenza, CMV and Epstein-Barr virus, according to a later analysis. Sequencing depth was assumed to be roughly uniform across donors in the presence/absence analyses, though that assumption may not hold. Most TCR sequences were observed very rarely across donors, whereas some public TCRs were present in many individuals. The classifier was reported to diagnose cytomegalovirus status with high specificity and sensitivity in both the original cohort and the validation cohort. Correlated functional status among segregating V segments might be attributable to linkage disequilibrium, but an unknown experimental factor could not be ruled out. In this cohort, only TCR beta chains were sequenced, and detectable features were limited by the absence of alpha or paired-chain data. Around 16 rarely observed V segments, including chromosome 9 orphons, were excluded from the earlier analysis of approximately 600 of the donors because counts were too low. A total of 150 or so TCR beta chains were listed by the study as associated with cytomegalovirus. In an earlier analysis of about 550 of the donors, most TCR beta V segments were observed in productive rearrangements about 87% or about 30% of the time, broadly matching IMGT annotations. A group of highly shared sequence variants was considered likely to be a technical artifact of the sequencing pipeline. A later analysis found that HLA-associated TCR beta chains were more clonally expanded and had lower generation probabilities than equally common non-associated chains. A few of the identified cytomegalovirus-associated TCR beta chains were confirmed in vitro to be specific for cytomegalovirus antigens. When HLA alleles, especially DR and DQ, strongly co-occurred, attributing TCR associations to individual alleles was difficult.

The cohort was made up of roughly 670 healthy bone marrow donors. At the time of sampling, all cohort members were nominally healthy, though unrecorded immune exposures were likely present. The donor tested CMV seronegative, placing the donor among the 352 seronegative members of the cohort. Every donor gave a peripheral blood sample, and the peripheral blood mononuclear cells from that sample were used for TCR beta sequencing. Genomic DNA was extracted from the blood cell samples with the Qiagen DNeasy Blood Extraction Kit. Sequenced sample: PBMCs. This TCR came from a woman aged 40 to 50 in good health and CMV-seronegative. The receptor chain draws on TRBV7-2 and TRBJ1-2; TRBD1 is a weak D gene call, 6 bases matching. The CDR3 protein sequence reads: CASSITQGGYTF. The DNA reads as follows: TGTGCCAGCAGCATTACTCAGGGGGGCTACACCTTC.